Listed here are 26 T cell receptor beta chains from one sample, sequenced in a study of cytomegalovirus exposure and HLA in healthy donors. Vbeta (60) and Jbeta (13) primers were used in the PCR. The data were produced by immunoSEQ multiplex PCR, yet TCRdb's version contains in-frame clones alone and is incomplete. The sample yields hundreds of thousands of clones, around 80% seen once. Source material: PBMCs. The receptors originated from a man aged 18 to 30 in good health and CMV-seronegative.

The chain has TRBV7-9 and TRBJ2-7; 10 bases are a match to TRBD2. V lost 7 bases to trimming and J lost 0 bases; unmatched junction nucleotides: 6. Germline V gene data show CDR1 as SEHNR and CDR2 as FQNEAQ (reference sequence). This CDR3 is built from 15 residues. CDR3 nucleotide sequence: TGTGCCAGCATCGATAGCGGGGGGAGCTCCTACGAGCAGTACTTC. This gives the protein CASIDSGGSSYEQYF.

V and J are TRBV5-1 and TRBJ2-1; 11 bases map to TRBD2. V trimming: 2 bases; J trimming: 0 bases; junction bases outside the gene matches: 13. The CDR3 totals 20 residues. CDR1 is SGHRS, CDR2 YFSETQ, per germline. For the CDR3, the DNA is TGCGCCAGCAGCTTCCCGGGACTAGCGGAAGTCCATCGCTCCTACAATGAGCAGTTCTTC. This gives the protein CASSFPGLAEVHRSYNEQFF.

The chain combines TRBV7-8 with TRBJ1-1; a possible D gene is TRBD1 (6 bases). CDR1 is SGHVS, CDR2 FQNEAQ, per germline. V gave up 2 bases and J gave up 10 bases, with 23 bases separating them. CDR3 size: 16 residues. CDR3 bases: TGTGCCAGCAGCTTAAGACGCAGTGCAGGGGAAGGTGGAGCTTTCTTT. Its protein is CASSLRRSAGEGGAFF.

The gene calls are TRBV5-6 and TRBJ2-3; D gene uncertain. Germline CDR1 reads SGHDT; CDR2 reads YYEEEE. The length of the CDR3 is 15 residues. Deletions cut 1 base from V and 2 bases from J, with 11 bases between. The CDR3 region is CASSLFRIPTDTQYF. The DNA of the CDR3 is TGTGCCAGCAGCTTGTTCAGGATCCCCACAGATACGCAGTATTTT.

A word on this clone: As the CDR3 is not closed by the conserved phenylalanine or tryptophan, this likely results from a read error. No DNA is shown, since the ends of the CDR3 on it are uncertain; the CDR3 is the one TCRdb lists. J is TRBJ2-6 and V is TRBV4-2; the table's D call, TRBD2, has no DNA check behind it. The CDR3 sequence runs 16 residues, both termini included. Germline CDR1 reads LGHNA; CDR2 reads YNFKEQ. The CDR3 here is CASSQDSGSGANVRTL.

The chain is built from TRBV7-2 and TRBJ1-2, with 8 bases fitting TRBD1. Germline V gives CDR1 SGHTA, CDR2 FQGNSA. J lost 4 bases, V lost 3 bases, and 7 bases had no gene match. This CDR3 is 15 amino acids long. The CDR3, as DNA: TGTGCCAGCAGCTTGGGACGGACAGGGCGCTATGGCTACACCTTC. Amino acid sequence: CASSLGRTGRYGYTF.

V usage is TRBV5-6 and J usage is TRBJ1-1; 8 nucleotides align to TRBD1. V was clipped by 4 bases and J by 4 bases; unmatched bases: 0. CDR1 and CDR2 from the germline V gene are SGHDT and YYEEEE. The CDR3 totals 12 residues. The chain's CDR3 is CASSTGGTEAFF. The DNA of the CDR3 is TGTGCCAGCAGCACAGGGGGCACTGAAGCTTTCTTT.

The chain combines TRBV6-4 with TRBJ2-6; D ambiguous. With 4 bases removed from V and 0 bases from J, the gap between germline ends came to 4 bases. CDR1 MRHNA and CDR2 SNTAGT come from the germline V gene. The CDR3 is 14 amino acids. The CDR3 protein is CASSGYSGANVLTF. CDR3 DNA: TGTGCCAGCAGTGGCTACTCTGGGGCCAACGTCCTGACTTTC.

In its sample, this clone was seen a few times. The chain uses TRBV6-1 and TRBJ1-1; D is possibly TRBD1 (6 bases). The CDR3 spans 15 residues. Germline V gene lookup returns CDR1 MNHNS and CDR2 SASEGT. V dropped 6 bases and J dropped 1 base, with 15 bases sitting between them. The CDR3 is CASSQRQAANTEAFF. The DNA for the CDR3 is TGTGCCAGCAGCCAAAGACAGGCAGCGAACACTGAAGCTTTCTTT.

The gene calls are TRBV30 and TRBJ1-6, with D possibly TRBD1 on 5 matching bases. CDR3 size: 12 residues. Trimming shortened V by 3 bases and J by 9 bases, and 9 bases separated the two germline ends. Germline CDR1 is GTSNPN and CDR2 is SVGIG (reference sequence). The CDR3 DNA reads as TGTGCCTGGAGAGCACAGGTTTCACCCCTCCACTTT. It yields the protein CAWRAQVSPLHF.

This clone came up a few times. The genes are TRBV21-1 and TRBJ1-2; TRBD1, the D gene given by the table, was not confirmed from the DNA. TRBV21-1 is flagged as a pseudogene. This CDR3 has 15 amino acids. CDR3 sequence reads: CASSPWTGVGYGYTF. DNA for the CDR3: TGTGCCAGCAGCCCTTGGACAGGGGTTGGATATGGCTACACCTTC.

This clone was detected only a few times. The J gene is TRBJ2-3, the V gene TRBV5-1; 13 bases fit TRBD2. CDR3 size: 16 residues. Unmatched junction bases numbered 6, after V lost 3 bases and J lost 5 bases. The V gene's germline CDR1 is SGHRS and CDR2 YFSETQ. The CDR3 spells CASSSSGLAGRDTQYF. The CDR3 nucleotides read TGCGCCAGCAGCTCCTCGGGACTAGCGGGAAGAGATACGCAGTATTTT.

V is TRBV9 and J is TRBJ1-5, with a possible D match to TRBD1 (5 bases). Germline V gene lookup returns CDR1 SGDLS and CDR2 YYNGEE. The CDR3 length is 12 residues. With 0 bases removed from V and 7 bases from J, the gap between germline ends came to 5 bases. This chain's CDR3 is CASSVEGQPQHF. CDR3 DNA: TGTGCCAGCAGCGTAGAGGGGCAGCCCCAGCATTTT.

J is TRBJ1-2 and V is TRBV15; 11 positions agree with TRBD1. V lost 6 bases to trimming and J lost 7 bases; unmatched junction nucleotides: 1. This CDR3 contains 12 residues. The germline V gene has CDR1 LNHNV and CDR2 YYDKDF (reference sequence). CDR3 sequence: CATRDRGRGYTF. The CDR3 DNA is TGTGCCACCAGGGACAGGGGGCGTGGCTACACCTTC.

The chain links TRBV27 to TRBJ2-7, with 7 bases aligning to TRBD2. The germline V gene has CDR1 MNHEY and CDR2 SMNVEV (reference sequence). The trim removed 4 bases at V and 1 base at J, leaving 4 bases unmatched. This CDR3 contains 14 residues. The CDR3, as DNA: TGTGCCAGCAGTTCTAGCGGAGGTTCCTACGAGCAGTACTTC. Translation: CASSSSGGSYEQYF.

This chain links TRBV7-2 with TRBJ1-5; D uncertain. This CDR3 contains 14 residues. Germline-derived CDR1 and CDR2 are SGHTA and FQGNSA. The V gene lost 1 base and the J gene lost 3 bases, with 7 bases spanning the gap. CDR3 residues: CASSLGRNNQPQHF. Written as DNA, the CDR3 is TGTGCCAGCAGCTTAGGGCGGAACAATCAGCCCCAGCATTTT.

This chain connects TRBV10-3 to TRBJ1-2, with D hard to call. Trimming shortened V by 6 bases and J by 13 bases, and 18 bases separated the two germline ends. Per germline, CDR1 ENHRY and CDR2 SYGVKD. This CDR3 spans 12 amino acids. The CDR3 coding sequence is TGTGCCATCAGCTCACTGCAGAGGTTTGGCACCTTC. Translation gives CAISSLQRFGTF.

This clone came up once. This rearrangement joins TRBV7-9 to TRBJ2-3, with D possibly TRBD2 on 6 matching bases. Germline values: CDR1 SEHNR, CDR2 FQNEAQ (reference sequence). CDR3 length: 14 residues. V lost 1 base to trimming and J lost 3 bases, with 8 bases between them. The DNA of the CDR3 is TGTGCCAGCAGCTTAGGCGGGGCGACAGATACGCAGTATTTT. Translated: CASSLGGATDTQYF.

V gene TRBV6-5 combines with J gene TRBJ2-7, with 9 bases that match TRBD2. From germline, CDR1 is MNHEY and CDR2 SVGAGI. The J segment lost 5 bases and the V segment lost 6 bases, leaving 8 bases of the junction unmatched. The length of the CDR3 is 14 residues. In DNA form, the CDR3 reads TGTGCCAGCAGCTTACTAGCGGGCTTCGACGAGCAGTACTTC. Protein: CASSLLAGFDEQYF.

V is TRBV5-4 and J is TRBJ1-1; D gene uncertain. CDR1 is SGHNT and CDR2 is YYREEE in the germline V gene (reference sequence). CDR3 length: 18 amino acids. V was trimmed by 0 bases and J by 1 base, leaving 19 bases between them. For the CDR3, the DNA is TGTGCCAGCAGCTTGGGGGCAGGAGCAGGAGGACCGAACACTGAAGCTTTCTTT. This codes for CASSLGAGAGGPNTEAFF. Full variable domain (remainder filled in from reference TRBV5-4 and TRBJ1-1): ETGVTQSPTHLIKTRGQQVTLRCSSQSGHNTVSWYQQALGQGPQFIFQYYREEENGRGNFPPRFSGLQFPNYSSELNVNALELDDSALYLCASSLGAGAGGPNTEAFFGQGTRLTVV.

The CDR3 is CASRRTGRETQYF. The CDR3 nucleotides are TGTGCCAGCAGGAGGACAGGGCGGGAGACCCAGTACTTC. The V call is TRBV14, the J call TRBJ2-5; 8 bases match TRBD1. This CDR3 is built from 13 residues. V trimming: 6 bases; J trimming: 5 bases; junction bases outside the gene matches: 5. CDR1 SGHDN and CDR2 FVKESK come from the germline V gene.

The chain joins TRBV6-5 to TRBJ1-2; 8 nucleotides line up with TRBD1. The CDR3 has 12 residues. Trimming took 9 bases from V and 8 from J; bases not matched to a gene: 8. Germline values: CDR1 MNHEY, CDR2 SVGAGI. DNA for the CDR3: TGTGCCAGTACCGGGACAGGTGGGGGCTACACCTTC. It encodes CASTGTGGGYTF.

The rearrangement joins TRBV6-1 to TRBJ2-3; 8 positions agree with TRBD2. V lost 6 bases, J lost 4 bases, and 3 bases stayed unmatched. This CDR3 is built from 13 residues. Germline V CDR1 and CDR2: MNHNS, SASEGT. The CDR3 reads CASRSGSPDTQYF. The CDR3 region has the DNA TGTGCCAGCAGGAGCGGGAGCCCAGATACGCAGTATTTT.

The gene calls are TRBV7-8 and TRBJ1-3; weak D call: TRBD1 (5 bases). The CDR3 contains 15 residues. Trimming left V 5 bases short and J 2 bases short, with 13 bases between. In germline, CDR1 is SGHVS, CDR2 FQNEAQ. CDR3 nucleotides: TGTGCCAGCAGCCAGGGAGGGGTCGCTGGAAACACCATATATTTT. This encodes CASSQGGVAGNTIYF.

The chain links TRBV7-9 to TRBJ1-2, with 8 bases lining up with TRBD1. The CDR3 consists of 15 residues. J gave up 8 bases and V 5 bases, and 13 bases lay outside the gene matches. Germline V CDR1 and CDR2: SEHNR, FQNEAQ (reference sequence). This CDR3 reads CASSKENRGAGGYTF. The CDR3 nucleotides read TGTGCCAGCAGCAAAGAGAACAGGGGGGCGGGAGGCTACACCTTC.

The rearrangement joins TRBV19 to TRBJ2-1, with 7 nucleotides matching TRBD2. The CDR3 runs 13 residues. Trimming took 7 bases from V and 2 from J; bases not matched to a gene: 2. CDR1 LNHDA and CDR2 SQIVND come from the germline V gene (reference sequence). This chain's CDR3 is CASMSGTYNEQFF. The CDR3, as DNA: TGTGCCAGTATGAGCGGGACCTACAATGAGCAGTTCTTC.